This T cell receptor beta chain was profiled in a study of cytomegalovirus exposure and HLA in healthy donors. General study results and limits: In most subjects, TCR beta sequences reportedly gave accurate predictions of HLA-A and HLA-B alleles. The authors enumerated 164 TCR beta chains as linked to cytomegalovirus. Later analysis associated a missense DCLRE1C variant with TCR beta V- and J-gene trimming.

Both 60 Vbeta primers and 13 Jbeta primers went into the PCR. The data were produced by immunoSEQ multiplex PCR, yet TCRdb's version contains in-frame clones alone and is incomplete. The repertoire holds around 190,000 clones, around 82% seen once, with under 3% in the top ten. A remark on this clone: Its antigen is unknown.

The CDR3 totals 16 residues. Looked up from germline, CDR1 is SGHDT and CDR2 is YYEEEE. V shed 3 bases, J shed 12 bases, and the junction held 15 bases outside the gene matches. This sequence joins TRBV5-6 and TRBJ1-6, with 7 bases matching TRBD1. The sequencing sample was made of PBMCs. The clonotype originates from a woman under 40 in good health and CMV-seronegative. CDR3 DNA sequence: TGTGCCAGCAGCTCCTCGTCAGGGACAGAACAGGGACCCCTCCACTTT. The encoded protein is CASSSSSGTEQGPLHF.